The clone carrying this TCR beta chain was detected many times. This sample was included in a study of regulatory T cells in long-lasting Graves disease. iRepertoire HTBI primers and Arm-PCR of CDR3 regions built TCR beta libraries. In TCRdb, the multiplex PCR reads were re-called with MiXCR into one record per CDR3 protein. The sample includes 400,000 to 450,000 distinct CDR3 sequences, about 15% of them seen just once. Indicated time point: newly diagnosed GD, antithyroid drugs for less than 3 months. PBMCs provided the RNA from which the TCR library was made. The germline V gene encodes CDR1 SGHVS and CDR2 FQNEAQ. V lost 3 bases to trimming and J lost 10 bases, with 6 bases between them. CDR3 length: 11 amino acids. These data were likewise used in another study, on T cells in Graves' hyperthyroidism and ophthalmopathy.

This chain connects TRBV7-8 to TRBJ1-4; D may be TRBD1 (6 bases). The origin of this receptor is a woman between 25 and 40 years old with Graves disease. The material sequenced was peripheral blood mononuclear cells (PBMCs), taken at new diagnosis, from a patient treated with antithyroid drugs. As DNA, the CDR3 is TGTGCCAGCAGCTTGGACAGAAAACTGTTTTTT. Protein product: CASSLDRKLFF.